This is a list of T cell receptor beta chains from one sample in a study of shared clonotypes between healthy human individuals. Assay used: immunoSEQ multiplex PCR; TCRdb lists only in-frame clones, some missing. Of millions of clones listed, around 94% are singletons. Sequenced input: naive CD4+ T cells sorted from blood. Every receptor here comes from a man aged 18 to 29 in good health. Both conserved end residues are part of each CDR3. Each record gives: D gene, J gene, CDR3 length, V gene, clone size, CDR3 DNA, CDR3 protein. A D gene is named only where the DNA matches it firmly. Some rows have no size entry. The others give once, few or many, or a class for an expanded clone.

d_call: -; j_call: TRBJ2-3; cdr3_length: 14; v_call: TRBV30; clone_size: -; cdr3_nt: TGTGCCTGGAGTCGGGACCGGAGAACAGATACGCAGTATTTT; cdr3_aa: CAWSRDRRTDTQYF
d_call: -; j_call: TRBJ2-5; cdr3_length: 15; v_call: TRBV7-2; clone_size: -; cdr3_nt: TGTGCCAGCAGCCCCAGTCCATTGACAGGAGAGACCCAGTACTTC; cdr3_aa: CASSPSPLTGETQYF
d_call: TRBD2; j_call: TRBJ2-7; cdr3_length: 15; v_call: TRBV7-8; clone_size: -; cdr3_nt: TGTGCCAGCAGCTTAGCGGCTAGCGGGAGCTACGAGCAGTACTTC; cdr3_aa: CASSLAASGSYEQYF
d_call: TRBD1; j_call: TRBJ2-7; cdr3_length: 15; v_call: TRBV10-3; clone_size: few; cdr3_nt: TGTGCCATCAGTGAGCGGCAAGCACGACAGGGCGAGCAGTACTTC; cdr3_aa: CAISERQARQGEQYF
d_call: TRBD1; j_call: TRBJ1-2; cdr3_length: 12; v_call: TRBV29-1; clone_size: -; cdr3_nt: TGCAGCATCCCGGACAGGGCGTATGGCTACACCTTC; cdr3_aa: CSIPDRAYGYTF
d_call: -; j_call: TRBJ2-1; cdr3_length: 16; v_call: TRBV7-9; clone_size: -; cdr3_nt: TGTGCCAGCAGCTTAGTTGGGGCCGCCTCCTACAATGAGCAGTTCTTC; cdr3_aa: CASSLVGAASYNEQFF
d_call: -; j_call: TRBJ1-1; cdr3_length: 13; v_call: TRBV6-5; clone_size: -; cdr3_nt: TGTGCCAGCATCCCGGGGGGGAACACTGAAGCTTTCTTT; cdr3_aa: CASIPGGNTEAFF
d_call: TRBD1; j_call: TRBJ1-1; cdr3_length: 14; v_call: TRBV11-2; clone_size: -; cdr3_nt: TGTGCCAGCAGTCCCGGGACAGCGAACACTGAAGCTTTCTTT; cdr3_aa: CASSPGTANTEAFF
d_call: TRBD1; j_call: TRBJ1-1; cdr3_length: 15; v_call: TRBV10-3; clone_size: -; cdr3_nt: TGTGCCATCAGGACTCAGGAGGGGGCAGGGTCTGAAGCTTTCTTT; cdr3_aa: CAIRTQEGAGSEAFF
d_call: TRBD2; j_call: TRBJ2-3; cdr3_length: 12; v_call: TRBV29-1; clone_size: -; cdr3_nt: TGCAGCGTTAGCGGGAGTACAGATACGCAGTATTTT; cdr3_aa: CSVSGSTDTQYF
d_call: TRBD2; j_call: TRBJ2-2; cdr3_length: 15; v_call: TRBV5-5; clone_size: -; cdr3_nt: TGTGCCAGCAGCCTCGGACTAGCGCTCACCGGGGAGCTGTTTTTT; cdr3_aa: CASSLGLALTGELFF
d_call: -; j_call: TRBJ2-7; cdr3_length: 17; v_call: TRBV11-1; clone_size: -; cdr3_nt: TGTGCCAGCAGCTTAGAGGGGTGTGTGGAGTCGGTCCACGAGCAGTACTTC; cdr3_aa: CASSLEGCVESVHEQYF
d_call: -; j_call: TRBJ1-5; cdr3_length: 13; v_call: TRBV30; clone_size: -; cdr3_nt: TGTGCCTGGACAGGGGATGGTAATCAGCCCCAGCATTTT; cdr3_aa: CAWTGDGNQPQHF
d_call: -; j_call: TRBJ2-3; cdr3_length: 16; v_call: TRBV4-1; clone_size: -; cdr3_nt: TGCGCCAGCAGCCAAGATGCTGGCGTCCCCACAGATACGCAGTATTTT; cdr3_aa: CASSQDAGVPTDTQYF
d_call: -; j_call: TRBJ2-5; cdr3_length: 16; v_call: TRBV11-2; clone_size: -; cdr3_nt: TGTGCCAGCAGCTTAAATCTAGGTACACTAAGGGAGACCCAGTACTTC; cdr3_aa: CASSLNLGTLRETQYF
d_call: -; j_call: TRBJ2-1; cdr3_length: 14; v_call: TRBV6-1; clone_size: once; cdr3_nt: TGTGCCAGCAGGCTAGAAATACCCTACAATGAGCAGTTCTTC; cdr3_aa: CASRLEIPYNEQFF
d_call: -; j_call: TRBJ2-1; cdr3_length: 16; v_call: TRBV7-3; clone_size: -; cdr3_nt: TGTGCCAGCAGCTTAAGGCGGGCAGGCCCGGCCAATGAGCAGTTCTTC; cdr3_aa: CASSLRRAGPANEQFF
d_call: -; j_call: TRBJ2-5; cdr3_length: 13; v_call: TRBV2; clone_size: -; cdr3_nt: TGTGCCAGCACCGGGACACTGGGAGAGACCCAGTACTTC; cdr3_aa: CASTGTLGETQYF
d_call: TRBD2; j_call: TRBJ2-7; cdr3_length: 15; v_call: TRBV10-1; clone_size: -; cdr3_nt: TGCGCCAGCAGTGAGGTACTAGCGGGCCTGGATGAGCAGTACTTC; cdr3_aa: CASSEVLAGLDEQYF
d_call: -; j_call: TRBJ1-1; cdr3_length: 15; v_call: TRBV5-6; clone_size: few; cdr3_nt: TGTGCCAGCAGCTCGACAGGCCGCATGAACACTGAAGCTTTCTTT; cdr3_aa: CASSSTGRMNTEAFF
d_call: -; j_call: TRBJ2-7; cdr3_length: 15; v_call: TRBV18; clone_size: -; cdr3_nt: TGTGCCAGCTCACCACCGGGGACGGGGAGCTACGAGCAGTACTTC; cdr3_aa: CASSPPGTGSYEQYF
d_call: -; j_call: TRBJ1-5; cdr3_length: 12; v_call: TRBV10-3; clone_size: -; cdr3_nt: TGTGCCATCAGTGGCCCGGGTCAGCCCCAGCATTTT; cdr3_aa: CAISGPGQPQHF
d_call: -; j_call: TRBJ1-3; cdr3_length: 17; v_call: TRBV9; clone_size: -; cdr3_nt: TGTGCCAGCAGCGTAGATAGGGTAGCAGCCTCTGGAAACACCATATATTTT; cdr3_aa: CASSVDRVAASGNTIYF
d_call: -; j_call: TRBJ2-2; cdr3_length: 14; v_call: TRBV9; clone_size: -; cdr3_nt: TGTGCCAGCAGCGCGTTCATGAACACCGGGGAGCTGTTTTTT; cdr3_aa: CASSAFMNTGELFF
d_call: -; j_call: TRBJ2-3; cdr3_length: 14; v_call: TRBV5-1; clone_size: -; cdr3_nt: TGCGCCAGCAGCTACGGCGCGGGCACAGATACGCAGTATTTT; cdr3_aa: CASSYGAGTDTQYF
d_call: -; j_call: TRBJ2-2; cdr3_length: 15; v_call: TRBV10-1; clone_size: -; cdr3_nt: TGCGCCAGCAGTGAGAAACGGGGTAACACCGGGGAGCTGTTTTTT; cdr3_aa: CASSEKRGNTGELFF
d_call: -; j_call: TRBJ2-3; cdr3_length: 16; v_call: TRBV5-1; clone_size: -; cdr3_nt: TGCGCCAGCAGCTTGAGTGTGGGGATATCCACAGATACGCAGTATTTT; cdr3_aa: CASSLSVGISTDTQYF
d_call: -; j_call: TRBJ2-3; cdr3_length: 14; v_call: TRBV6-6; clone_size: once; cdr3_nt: TGTGCCAGCAGGTACGGGACTAGCACAGATACGCAGTATTTT; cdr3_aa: CASRYGTSTDTQYF
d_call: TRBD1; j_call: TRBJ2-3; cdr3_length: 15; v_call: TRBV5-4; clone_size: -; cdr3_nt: TGTGCCAGCAGCTTGCCGGACAGGGTCCCAGATACGCAGTATTTT; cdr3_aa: CASSLPDRVPDTQYF
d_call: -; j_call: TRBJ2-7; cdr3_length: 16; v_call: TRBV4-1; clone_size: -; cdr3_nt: TGCGCCAGCAGCCGCCTCCAGGCAGGGGATTTAGGCGAGCAGTACTTC; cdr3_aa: CASSRLQAGDLGEQYF
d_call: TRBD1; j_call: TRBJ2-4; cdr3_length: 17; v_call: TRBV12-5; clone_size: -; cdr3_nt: TGTGCTAGTGGTTTGTGGCCCCCCACAGGGGGCAAAAACATTCAGTACTTC; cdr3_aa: CASGLWPPTGGKNIQYF
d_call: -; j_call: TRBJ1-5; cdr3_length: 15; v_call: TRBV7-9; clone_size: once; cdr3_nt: TGTGCCAGCAGCCAAGGAGGGGCGCTCAATCAGCCCCAGCATTTT; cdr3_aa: CASSQGGALNQPQHF
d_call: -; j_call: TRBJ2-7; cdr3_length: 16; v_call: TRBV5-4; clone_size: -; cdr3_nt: TGTGCCAGCAGCTTGGAGCCGATTAGCAGCTCCTACGAGCAGTACTTC; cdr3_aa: CASSLEPISSSYEQYF
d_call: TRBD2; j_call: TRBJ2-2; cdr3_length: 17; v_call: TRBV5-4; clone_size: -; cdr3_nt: TGTGCCAGCAGCTCCGGGACTAGCGGTACGAACACCGGGGAGCTGTTTTTT; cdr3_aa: CASSSGTSGTNTGELFF
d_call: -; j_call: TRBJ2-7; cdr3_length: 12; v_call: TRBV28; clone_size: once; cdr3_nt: TGTGCCAGCACCTCAGGACCCTACGAGCAGTACTTC; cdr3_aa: CASTSGPYEQYF
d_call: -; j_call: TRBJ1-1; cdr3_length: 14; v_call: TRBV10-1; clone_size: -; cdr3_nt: TGCGCCAGCAGTGAGAACCTAGCAAACACTGAAGCTTTCTTT; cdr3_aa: CASSENLANTEAFF
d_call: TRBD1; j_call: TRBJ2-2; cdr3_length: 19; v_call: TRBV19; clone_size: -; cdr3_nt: TGTGCCAGCCGGGGGCCCGGGACAGGGTGGCGCTGGGACACCGGGGAGCTGTTTTTT; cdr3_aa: CASRGPGTGWRWDTGELFF
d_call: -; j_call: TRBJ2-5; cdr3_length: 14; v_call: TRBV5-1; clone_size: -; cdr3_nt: TGCGCCAGCAGCTTGGTGGGACCGCAAGAGACCCAGTACTTC; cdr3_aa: CASSLVGPQETQYF
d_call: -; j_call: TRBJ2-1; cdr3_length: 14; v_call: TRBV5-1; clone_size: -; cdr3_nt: TGCGCCAGCAGCAATGGGCCTATGGTCAATGAGCAGTTCTTC; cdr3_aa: CASSNGPMVNEQFF
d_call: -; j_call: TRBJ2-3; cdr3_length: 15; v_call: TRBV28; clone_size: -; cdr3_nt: TGTGCCAGCAGTTGGAGCGGGTTCAGCACAGATACGCAGTATTTT; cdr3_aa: CASSWSGFSTDTQYF